This is a list of T cell receptor beta chains from one sample in a study of beta chain features in type 1 diabetes. Produced via immunoSEQ multiplex PCR; TCRdb's table is partial and in-frame only. The data hold a few hundred thousand clones, with around 15% observed a single time. The sequenced material came from central memory CD4+ T cells from blood. The receptors originated from a young man in good health. CDR3s include the opening cysteine and the closing phenylalanine or tryptophan. A D gene is named only where the DNA matches it firmly. Expanded clones are given a class, and other clones once, few, many or no size at all.

j_call	v_call	d_call	clone_size	cdr3_nt	cdr3_aa
TRBJ2-2	TRBV4-1	-	many	TGCGCCAGCAGCCATAACAGGGATGCCGGGGAGCTGTTTTTT	CASSHNRDAGELFF
TRBJ2-5	TRBV14	TRBD1	-	TGTGCCAGCAGCCAGATAGACAGGGGGCGCACAGAGACCCAGTACTTC	CASSQIDRGRTETQYF
TRBJ2-4	TRBV7-2	-	many	TGTGCCAGCAGCTTAGTACCAACCGGAGCCAAAAACATTCAGTACTTC	CASSLVPTGAKNIQYF
TRBJ1-4	TRBV7-9	TRBD1	few	TGTGCCAGCAGCCACCCGGGACAGGGGAATGAAAAACTGTTTTTT	CASSHPGQGNEKLFF
TRBJ1-2	TRBV29-1	-	-	TGCAGCGTTGAAAAATTCGGGGCTGGCTACACCTTC	CSVEKFGAGYTF
TRBJ1-1	TRBV5-4	-	-	TGTGCCAGCAGCTTAGAGATGAACACTGAAGCTTTCTTT	CASSLEMNTEAFF
TRBJ2-1	TRBV28	TRBD1	-	TGTGCCAGCAGTGGGGGACAGATCTCCTACAATGAGCAGTTCTTC	CASSGGQISYNEQFF
TRBJ2-4	TRBV9	-	-	TGTGCCAGCAGTGGGGGACGGCGAAACATTCAGTACTTC	CASSGGRRNIQYF
TRBJ1-6	TRBV10-3	TRBD1	few	TGTGCCAGCAGCCAAACCTTCGGACAGGGGCAATCACCCCTCCACTTT	CASSQTFGQGQSPLHF
TRBJ2-7	TRBV7-9	-	many	TGTGCCAGCAGCCCCCGAGGCCCATACGAGCAGTACTTC	CASSPRGPYEQYF
TRBJ1-1	TRBV28	-	few	TGTGCCAGCAGTCCCTCGGGTGAAGCTTTCTTT	CASSPSGEAFF
TRBJ2-5	TRBV7-9	-	few	TGTGCCAGCAGCCACAGGGGGGCTAGCGGAAATCAAGAGACCCAGTACTTC	CASSHRGASGNQETQYF
TRBJ2-1	TRBV7-6	-	few	TGTGCCAGCAGCGAAGCGGTAGAGCAGTTCTTC	CASSEAVEQFF
TRBJ2-3	TRBV7-2	-	few	TGTGCCACCTCCTATACGCAGTATTTT	CATSYTQYF
TRBJ1-4	TRBV18	-	-	TGTGCCAGCTCACGCGACAACCCCGGGACTAATGAAAAACTGTTTTTT	CASSRDNPGTNEKLFF
TRBJ2-3	TRBV5-4	-	few	TGTGCCAGCAGCTTTTTGCGGGTCCTGGCAGAGAACACAGATACGCAGTATTTT	CASSFLRVLAENTDTQYF
TRBJ1-2	TRBV6-6	-	-	TGTGCCAGCAGTAGTTCAGGGGCCGGGGCTAACTATGGCTACACCTTC	CASSSSGAGANYGYTF
TRBJ1-2	TRBV7-9	-	few	TGTGCCAGCAGCCCGGGACGGAGATATGGCTACACCTTC	CASSPGRRYGYTF
TRBJ2-7	TRBV7-2	TRBD1	-	TGTGCCAGCAGCTTAGGGACAGGGACGTTATACGAGCAGTACTTC	CASSLGTGTLYEQYF
TRBJ2-1	TRBV7-9	-	many	TGTGCCAGCAGCTTAGAGATCCATGAGCAGTTCTTC	CASSLEIHEQFF
TRBJ2-5	TRBV25-1	TRBD1	once	TGTGCCAGCAGAGGACAGGGGGCGCGAGAGACCCAGTACTTC	CASRGQGARETQYF
TRBJ2-7	TRBV7-9	-	few	TGTGCCAGCAGCTTAGAACGTCGGGAGCAGTACTTC	CASSLERREQYF
TRBJ1-1	TRBV7-6	TRBD1	once	TGTGCCAGCAGCTACAAGAGACAACAGGGGAGAGACACTGAAGCTTTCTTT	CASSYKRQQGRDTEAFF
TRBJ2-7	TRBV10-1	-	many	TGCGCCAGCAGTGAGTCTGGTAAGCAGTACTTC	CASSESGKQYF
TRBJ2-1	TRBV6-1	TRBD2	-	TGTGCCAGCACCGAACTAGCGGGAGCCTTTGGGGAGCAGTTCTTC	CASTELAGAFGEQFF
TRBJ1-1	TRBV19	-	-	TGTGCCAGTAGTATTGCAGGACTTAACACTGAAGCTTTCTTT	CASSIAGLNTEAFF
TRBJ2-1	TRBV27	TRBD2	-	TGTGCCAGCAGTTTACTAGCGGGCGTATACAATGAGCAGTTCTTC	CASSLLAGVYNEQFF
TRBJ1-6	TRBV7-2	-	-	TGTGCCAGCAGCCCTGGATGGGGGGGGAATTCACCCCTCCACTTT	CASSPGWGGNSPLHF
TRBJ2-1	TRBV5-1	-	-	TGCGCCAGCAGCTTTTCGTCTGGGAGTCGGGATGAGCAGTTCTTC	CASSFSSGSRDEQFF
TRBJ1-2	TRBV2	-	few	TGTGCCAGCAGTGAAGCGGAGAACTATGGCTACACCTTC	CASSEAENYGYTF
TRBJ2-1	TRBV7-9	-	-	TGTGCCAGCAGCTTAGTTGGGGTAGGCAATGAGCAGTTCTTC	CASSLVGVGNEQFF
TRBJ2-1	TRBV6-1	-	-	TGTGCCAGCAGCTATCCGATGGGGTATGAGCAGTTCTTC	CASSYPMGYEQFF